This TCR beta chain was recovered during a study of blood T cell repertoires in COVID-19. Across the study: PBMCs, B-cell-depleted T cells, or T cells provided the cDNA or gDNA that made up the material.

The CDR3 totals 16 residues. Per germline, CDR1 SGHKS and CDR2 YYEKEE (reference sequence). The V and J ends lost 4 bases and 3 bases respectively, with 16 bases between them. TCRdb keeps only in-frame clones here, not all; method: immunoSEQ multiplex PCR. This table has some 430,000 clones, roughly 91% appearing once. Sequences were obtained from PBMCs or T cells enriched from blood (not recorded which). The chain combines TRBV5-5 with TRBJ2-2, with D tentatively TRBD1 (5 bases). The sequence derives from a man between 18 and 29 years old who had recovered from COVID-19. The CDR3 DNA reads TGTGCCAGCAGCCCCCAACCAGGGTCCCACACCGGGGAGCTGTTTTTT. It yields the protein CASSPQPGSHTGELFF.